The 19 T cell receptor beta chains given below trace back to one sample, sequenced in a study of shared clonotypes between healthy human individuals. This table comes from immunoSEQ multiplex PCR, and its TCRdb copy is limited to in-frame clones, with some not included. The table includes some 2,000,000 clones, 85% to 95% detected once. The sample taken for sequencing was naive CD4+ T cells sorted from blood. As to subset: CD45RA+ positively selected. The receptor set was obtained from a man younger than 35 in good health.

This clone was detected only once. The gene calls are TRBV11-2 and TRBJ2-7; tentative D call: TRBD2 (6 bases). The CDR3 runs to 19 residues. Trimming stripped 2 bases from V and 2 bases from J, with 25 bases between. Germline CDR1 SGHAT, CDR2 FQNNGV. CDR3 residues: CASSLSYPDGGSVPYEQYF. CDR3 DNA: TGTGCCAGCAGCTTATCCTACCCTGACGGAGGGAGCGTACCCTACGAGCAGTACTTC.

The chain uses TRBV21-1 and TRBJ2-7; whether TRBD1, the table's D call, matches the DNA was not checked. TRBV21-1 is assigned pseudogene status. There are 16 residues in the CDR3. CDR3 sequence: CASSNQGDREVNEQYF. The DNA of the CDR3 is TGTGCCAGCAGCAACCAGGGGGACAGGGAGGTCAACGAGCAGTACTTC.

A remark on this clone: A much larger clone lies one base from this, so it may be a read error. The rearrangement joins TRBV30 to TRBJ2-5, with D possibly matching TRBD1 (6 bases). The CDR3 runs to 15 residues. CDR1 and CDR2 from the germline V gene are GTSNPN and SVGIG (reference sequence). Trimming pared 0 bases from V and 4 bases from J, leaving 15 bases between. The CDR3 loop reads CAWSVLTRGLETQYF. In nucleotides, the CDR3 is TGTGCCTGGAGTGTACTGACCAGGGGCTTAGAGACCCAGTACTTC.

The chain has TRBV14 and TRBJ2-1, with TRBD1 as a possible D gene (5 bases). V was cut by 1 base and J by 7 bases, with 8 bases left in between. Germline CDR1 SGHDN, CDR2 FVKESK. The CDR3 covers 13 residues. The CDR3 DNA reads TGTGCCAGCAGCCAAGGTGGGGCAAATGAGCAGTTCTTC. Amino acid sequence: CASSQGGANEQFF. The full variable domain, its missing parts supplied by reference TRBV14 and TRBJ2-1, is EAGVTQFPSHSVIEKGQTVTLRCDPISGHDNLYWYRRVMGKEIKFLLHFVKESKQDESGMPNNRFLAERTGGTYSTLKVQPAELEDSGVYFCASSQGGANEQFFGPGTRLTVL.

In regard to this clone: At one end the junction does not follow the germline gene, possibly because of a read error. This chain links TRBV2 with TRBJ2-1; TRBD2 aligns across 14 bases. Germline CDR1 reads SNHLY; CDR2 reads FYNNEI. This CDR3 comprises 17 residues. The CDR3 here is CASRGTSGSDSHNEQFF. The DNA for the CDR3 is TGTGCCAGCAGGGGGACTAGCGGGAGTGACTCCCACAATGAGCAGTTCTTC.

The V gene is TRBV12-2, the J gene TRBJ1-6. TRBV12-2 is a pseudogene. The CDR3 runs 15 residues. CDR3 DNA sequence: TGTGCAAGTCGCTTAGGTGTGGGGCCGGCGGGGCCCCTCCACTTT. It specifies CASRLGVGPAGPLHF.

The gene calls are TRBV11-2 and TRBJ2-5, with D possibly matching TRBD2 (8 bases). The CDR3 is made up of 15 amino acids. The germline gives CDR1 SGHAT, CDR2 FQNNGV. Trimming stripped 1 base from V and 9 bases from J, with 18 bases between. The CDR3 coding sequence is TGTGCCAGCAGCTTAGGTGCGGGGACAGCGGGGGCCCAGTACTTC. This codes for CASSLGAGTAGAQYF.

This rearrangement joins TRBV10-3 to TRBJ2-3, with 13 bases fitting TRBD2. Germline values: CDR1 ENHRY, CDR2 SYGVKD. The CDR3 extends over 18 amino acids. The V gene end was trimmed by 2 bases and the J gene end by 2 bases; junction bases not matched to a gene: 7. CDR3 in DNA: TGTGCCATCAGTGAGAGACTAGCGGGAGGAGTTCTCACAGATACGCAGTATTTT. This encodes CAISERLAGGVLTDTQYF.

Concerning this clone: Other DNA sequences within the sample encode an identical CDR3. The chain employs TRBV25-1 and TRBJ2-1, with D possibly TRBD1 on 6 matching bases. Germline V CDR1 and CDR2: MGHDK, SYGVNS. V was trimmed by 3 bases and J by 0 bases, leaving 9 bases between them. The CDR3 has 15 amino acids. The DNA of the CDR3 is TGTGCCAGCAGTGAGTTAGGGGGCTCCTACAATGAGCAGTTCTTC. Translation: CASSELGGSYNEQFF.

The chain is built from TRBV6-6 and TRBJ2-7; 11 bases line up with TRBD2. The ends lost 5 bases at V and 0 bases at J; junction bases unmatched: 6. CDR3 length: 16 residues. Looked up from germline, CDR1 is MNHNY and CDR2 is SVGAGI (reference sequence). The CDR3 DNA reads TGTGCCAGCAGTAAAGGGACTAGCGGCAGCTCCTACGAGCAGTACTTC. Translating gives CASSKGTSGSSYEQYF.

This clone is a singleton in its sample. This chain links TRBV21-1 with TRBJ2-7; the table's D call, TRBD2, was not checked against the DNA. TRBV21-1 is listed as a pseudogene. The CDR3 extends over 18 amino acids. The CDR3 spells CASSKVLLLAGVFYEQYF. As DNA, the CDR3 is TGTGCCAGCAGCAAAGTCCTGTTACTAGCGGGGGTGTTCTACGAGCAGTACTTC.

To note about this clone: This sample includes further DNA sequences coding for the same CDR3. The chain has TRBV6-5 and TRBJ2-7; possibly TRBD1 for D (5 bases). The CDR3 has 12 residues. V was clipped by 6 bases and J by 4 bases, with 10 bases between them. Germline loops: CDR1 MNHEY, CDR2 SVGAGI. The CDR3 is CASSSDRYEQYF. CDR3 in DNA: TGTGCCAGCAGCTCCGACAGATACGAGCAGTACTTC.

V is TRBV19 and J is TRBJ2-7, with D perhaps TRBD1 or TRBD2 (5 bases each). Trimming cost V 5 bases and J 3 bases, with 14 bases left between them. In germline, CDR1 is LNHDA, CDR2 SQIVND (reference sequence). CDR3 size: 14 residues. Here the CDR3 reads CASSRTRGFYEQYF. As DNA, the CDR3 is TGTGCCAGTAGTCGGACCCGGGGCTTCTACGAGCAGTACTTC.

The gene calls are TRBV27 and TRBJ1-6; D is uncertain. Germline V lookup: CDR1 MNHEY, CDR2 SMNVEV (reference sequence). V was clipped by 4 bases and J by 0 bases, with 7 bases between them. This CDR3 spans 15 amino acids. This CDR3 is CASSYGSSYNSPLHF. CDR3 sequence (DNA): TGTGCCAGCAGTTACGGCAGCTCCTATAATTCACCCCTCCACTTT.

The genes are TRBV18 and TRBJ2-3, with D possibly being TRBD1 (5 bases). CDR3 size: 15 residues. CDR1 and CDR2 (germline): KGHSH, LQKENI. Deletions cut 6 bases from V and 1 base from J, with 14 bases between. CDR3 sequence: CASSGAQSGTDTQYF. The CDR3 coding sequence is TGTGCCAGCTCTGGGGCGCAGTCGGGCACAGATACGCAGTATTTT.

The chain is built from TRBV7-3 and TRBJ2-3, with D perhaps TRBD1 (5 bases). CDR1 is SGHTA and CDR2 is FQGTGA in the germline V gene. The CDR3 runs to 17 residues. The V end was cut by 3 bases, the J end by 0 bases, with 16 bases between. CDR3 loop: CASSFIRQGYSTDTQYF. The CDR3 nucleotides read TGTGCCAGCAGCTTCATACGCCAGGGTTACAGCACAGATACGCAGTATTTT. Filled out from reference TRBV7-3 and TRBJ2-3, the complete variable domain reads GAGVSQTPSNKVTEKGKYVELRCDPISGHTALYWYRQSLGQGPEFLIYFQGTGAADDSGLPNDRFFAVRPEGSVSTLKIQRTERGDSAVYLCASSFIRQGYSTDTQYFGPGTRLTVL.

The chain recombines TRBV5-1 with TRBJ1-1, with D possibly matching TRBD1 (6 bases). Trimming pared 3 bases from V and 4 bases from J, leaving 13 bases between. Germline loops: CDR1 SGHRS, CDR2 YFSETQ. This CDR3 region has 14 residues. The CDR3 DNA follows: TGCGCCAGCAGCTCCTCACAGGGCCGCACTGAAGCTTTCTTT. Translating it yields CASSSSQGRTEAFF.

Note on this clone: Additional DNA sequences in this sample encode the identical CDR3. CDR3 sequence: CASSIGQGAFYEQYF. CDR3 nucleotide sequence: TGTGCCAGTAGTATAGGACAGGGGGCTTTTTACGAGCAGTACTTC. This rearrangement joins TRBV19 to TRBJ2-7; 10 positions match TRBD1. This CDR3 region has 15 residues. Germline CDR1 reads LNHDA; CDR2 reads SQIVND (reference sequence). J gave up 4 bases and V 1 base, and 4 bases lay outside the gene matches. The whole variable domain, remainder taken from reference TRBV19 and TRBJ2-7, is DGGITQSPKYLFRKEGQNVTLSCEQNLNHDAMYWYRQDPGQGLRLIYYSQIVNDFQKGDIAEGYSVSREKKESFPLTVTSAQKNPTAFYLCASSIGQGAFYEQYFGPGTRLTVT.

This clone has a single count. This sample also contains other DNA sequences that code for the same CDR3. The gene calls are TRBV6-6 and TRBJ2-7; D unresolved. V shed 0 bases and J shed 4 bases, with 4 bases lying between them. Germline V gene data show CDR1 as MNHNY and CDR2 as SVGAGI (reference sequence). This CDR3 is 12 amino acids long. The CDR3 is CASSYSVYEQYF. The CDR3 DNA follows: TGTGCCAGCAGTTACTCGGTATACGAGCAGTACTTC.